A selection of T cell receptor beta chains follows, all from one sample in a study of blood T cells in healthy people across ages. TCRdb reprocessed the 5' RACE reads with MiXCR, giving one entry per CDR3 protein. The data contain approximately 800,000 distinct CDR3 sequences, more than 50% of them singletons. The sample was blood. Receptors originate from a man aged 35 to 55 in good health. Each CDR3 is given with its conserved first and last residue. The order of the fields is V gene, CDR3 protein.

V gene: TRBV7-3
CDR3 protein: CASSSGTPPREQFF

V gene: TRBV18
CDR3 protein: CASSLPTGSKNIQYF

V gene: TRBV27
CDR3 protein: CASSVFPRDTQYF

V gene: TRBV5-1
CDR3 protein: CASSIRGQSYNEQFF

V gene: TRBV29-1
CDR3 protein: CSVESLSRGNIQYF

V gene: TRBV9
CDR3 protein: CASSARDRGLETQYF

V gene: TRBV29-1
CDR3 protein: CSVEDPSEAGETQYF

V gene: TRBV20-1
CDR3 protein: CSARATGSYGYTF

V gene: TRBV11-2
CDR3 protein: CASSLDRVDTQYF

V gene: TRBV12-3/TRBV12-4
CDR3 protein: CASSEWASGRIAYNEQFF

V gene: TRBV6-6
CDR3 protein: CASSPLGHNTDTQYF

V gene: TRBV7-2
CDR3 protein: CASSLTSGGLETQYF

V gene: TRBV20-1
CDR3 protein: CSARPFLGTDTQYF

V gene: TRBV9
CDR3 protein: CASSEGTGSNTEAFF

V gene: TRBV3-1
CDR3 protein: CASSQGVRETQYF

V gene: TRBV20-1
CDR3 protein: CSARSVQGRGTEAFF

V gene: TRBV5-1
CDR3 protein: CASSLEAGTQETQYF

V gene: TRBV4-3
CDR3 protein: CASSQSGSSYEQYF

V gene: TRBV24-1
CDR3 protein: CATSAQQGNQPQHF

V gene: TRBV15
CDR3 protein: CATSRDRGLAKNIQYF

V gene: TRBV28
CDR3 protein: CASWDRAGNTQYF

V gene: TRBV9
CDR3 protein: CASSPLAGGSQGTQYF

V gene: TRBV4-1
CDR3 protein: CASSLLGGQGNTEAFF

V gene: TRBV19
CDR3 protein: CASIDGQMPGYTF

V gene: TRBV9
CDR3 protein: CASSGGGTSSYEQYF

V gene: TRBV6-1
CDR3 protein: CASSVLGAGGRTDTQYF

V gene: TRBV12-5
CDR3 protein: CASGLVLGTGKETQYF

V gene: TRBV20-1
CDR3 protein: CSAKVDSREKLFF